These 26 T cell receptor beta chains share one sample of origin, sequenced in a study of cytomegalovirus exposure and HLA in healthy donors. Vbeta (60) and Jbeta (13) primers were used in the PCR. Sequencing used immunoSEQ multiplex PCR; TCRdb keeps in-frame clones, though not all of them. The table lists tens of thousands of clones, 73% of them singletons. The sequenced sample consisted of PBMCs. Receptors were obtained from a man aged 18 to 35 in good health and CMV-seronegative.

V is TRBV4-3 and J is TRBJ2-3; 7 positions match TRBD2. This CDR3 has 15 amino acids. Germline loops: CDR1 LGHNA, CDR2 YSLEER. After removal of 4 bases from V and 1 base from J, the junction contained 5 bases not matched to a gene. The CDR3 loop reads CASSRREDGTDTQYF. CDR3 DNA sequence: TGCGCCAGCAGCCGCCGGGAGGATGGCACAGATACGCAGTATTTT.

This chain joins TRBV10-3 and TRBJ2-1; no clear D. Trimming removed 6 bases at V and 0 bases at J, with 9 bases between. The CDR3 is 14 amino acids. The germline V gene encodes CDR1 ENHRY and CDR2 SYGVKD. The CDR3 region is CAISPGSSYNEQFF. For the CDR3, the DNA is TGTGCCATCAGCCCGGGTAGCTCCTACAATGAGCAGTTCTTC.

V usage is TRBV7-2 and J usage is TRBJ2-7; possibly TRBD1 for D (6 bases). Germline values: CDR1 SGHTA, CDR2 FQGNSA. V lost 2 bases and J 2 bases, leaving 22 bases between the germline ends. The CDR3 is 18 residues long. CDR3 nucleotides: TGTGCCAGCAGCTTACCCCATCAGAGTAGGGGGTTGGCCTACGAGCAGTACTTC. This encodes CASSLPHQSRGLAYEQYF.

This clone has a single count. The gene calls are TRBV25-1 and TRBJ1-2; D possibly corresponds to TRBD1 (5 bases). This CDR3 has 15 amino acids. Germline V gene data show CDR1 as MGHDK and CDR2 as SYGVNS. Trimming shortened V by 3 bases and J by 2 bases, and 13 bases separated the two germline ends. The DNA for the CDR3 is TGTGCCAGCAGTGAGTCGGGGGGAAACAACTATGGCTACACCTTC. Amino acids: CASSESGGNNYGYTF.

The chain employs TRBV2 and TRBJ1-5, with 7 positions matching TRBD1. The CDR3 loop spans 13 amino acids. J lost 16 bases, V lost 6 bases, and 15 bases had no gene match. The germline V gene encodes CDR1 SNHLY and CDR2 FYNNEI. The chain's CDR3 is CASSDGGQPASHF. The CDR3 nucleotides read TGTGCCAGCAGCGATGGGGGACAGCCGGCTTCCCATTTT.

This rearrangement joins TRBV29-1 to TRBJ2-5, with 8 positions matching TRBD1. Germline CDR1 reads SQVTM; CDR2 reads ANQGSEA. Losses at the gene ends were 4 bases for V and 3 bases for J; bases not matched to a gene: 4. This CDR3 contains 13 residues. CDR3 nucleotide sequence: TGCAGCGTTGGCAGGGGGCGAAAAGAGACCCAGTACTTC. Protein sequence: CSVGRGRKETQYF.

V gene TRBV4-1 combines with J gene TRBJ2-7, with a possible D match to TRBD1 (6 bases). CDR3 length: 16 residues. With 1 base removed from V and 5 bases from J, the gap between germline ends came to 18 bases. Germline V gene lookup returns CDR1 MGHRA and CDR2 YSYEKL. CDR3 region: CASSQGGLGQQHEQYF. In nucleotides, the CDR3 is TGCGCCAGCAGCCAAGGAGGACTTGGACAGCAGCACGAGCAGTACTTC.

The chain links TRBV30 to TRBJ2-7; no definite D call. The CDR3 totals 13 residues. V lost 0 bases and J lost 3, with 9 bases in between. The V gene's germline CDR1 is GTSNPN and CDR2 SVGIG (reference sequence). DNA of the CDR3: TGTGCCTGGAGTGTTGCACAGAGCTACGAGCAGTACTTC. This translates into CAWSVAQSYEQYF.

The CDR3 DNA follows: TGTGCCAGCAGCTTTTACGGGGGAGGCGACGCTAATGAAAAACTGTTTTTT. The encoded protein is CASSFYGGGDANEKLFF. V gene TRBV7-6 combines with J gene TRBJ1-4, with D possibly being TRBD1 (5 bases). The germline gives CDR1 SGHVS, CDR2 FNYEAQ. The CDR3 runs 17 residues. V lost 3 bases and J lost 3, with 17 bases in between.

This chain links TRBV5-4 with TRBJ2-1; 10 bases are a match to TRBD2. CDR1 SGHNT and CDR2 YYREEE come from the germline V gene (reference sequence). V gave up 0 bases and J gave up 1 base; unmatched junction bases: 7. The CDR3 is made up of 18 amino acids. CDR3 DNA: TGTGCCAGCAGCTTGGCTCTAGCGGGAGCAGGGTCCTACAATGAGCAGTTCTTC. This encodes CASSLALAGAGSYNEQFF. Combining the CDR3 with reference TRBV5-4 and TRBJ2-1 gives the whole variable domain ETGVTQSPTHLIKTRGQQVTLRCSSQSGHNTVSWYQQALGQGPQFIFQYYREEENGRGNFPPRFSGLQFPNYSSELNVNALELDDSALYLCASSLALAGAGSYNEQFFGPGTRLTVL.

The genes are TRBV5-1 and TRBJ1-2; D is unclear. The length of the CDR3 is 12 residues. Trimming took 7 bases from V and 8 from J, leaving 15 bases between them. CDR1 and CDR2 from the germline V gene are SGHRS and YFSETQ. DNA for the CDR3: TGCGCCAGCGCCTCGGAGGGTAGAGGCTACACCTTC. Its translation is CASASEGRGYTF.

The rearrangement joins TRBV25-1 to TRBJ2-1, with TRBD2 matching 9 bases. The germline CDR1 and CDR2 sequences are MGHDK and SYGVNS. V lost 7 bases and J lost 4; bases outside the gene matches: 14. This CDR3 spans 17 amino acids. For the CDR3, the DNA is TGTGCCAGCAACCCGCCCTGTTGGGCGGGAGGGTACAATGAGCAGTTCTTC. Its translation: CASNPPCWAGGYNEQFF. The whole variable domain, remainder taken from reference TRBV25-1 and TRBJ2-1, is EADIYQTPRYLVIGTGKKITLECSQTMGHDKMYWYQQDPGMELHLIHYSYGVNSTEKGDLSSESTVSRIRTEHFPLTLESARPSHTSQYLCASNPPCWAGGYNEQFFGPGTRLTVL.

The CDR3 loop is CSVTYTDTQYF. In nucleotides, the CDR3 is TGCAGCGTTACATATACAGATACGCAGTATTTT. The V and J genes are TRBV29-1 and TRBJ2-3; D gene unclear. This CDR3 comprises 11 residues. Germline loops: CDR1 SQVTM, CDR2 ANQGSEA. V dropped 5 bases and J dropped 3 bases, with 6 bases sitting between them.

The CDR3 reads CAVKGEIIAYEQYF. The CDR3 bases are TGTGCCGTAAAAGGAGAGATCATCGCCTACGAGCAGTACTTC. The chain employs TRBV10-3 and TRBJ2-7, with D hard to call. The CDR3 extends over 14 amino acids. Germline-derived CDR1 and CDR2 are ENHRY and SYGVKD. V shed 11 bases and J shed 2 bases, with 19 bases lying between them.

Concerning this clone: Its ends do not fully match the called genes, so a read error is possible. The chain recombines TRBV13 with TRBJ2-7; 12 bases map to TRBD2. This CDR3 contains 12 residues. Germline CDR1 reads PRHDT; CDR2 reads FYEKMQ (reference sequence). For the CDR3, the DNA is TGTGCCAGCAGCTTAGGGACTAGCGGGAGCGTCTTC. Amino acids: CASSLGTSGSVF.

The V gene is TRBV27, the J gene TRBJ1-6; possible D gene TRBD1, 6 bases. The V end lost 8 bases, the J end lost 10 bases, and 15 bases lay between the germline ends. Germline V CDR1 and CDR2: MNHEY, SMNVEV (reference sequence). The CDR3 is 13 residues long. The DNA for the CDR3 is TGTGCCAGCTGGGCAGGGGTGCGCTCACCCCTCCACTTT. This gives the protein CASWAGVRSPLHF.

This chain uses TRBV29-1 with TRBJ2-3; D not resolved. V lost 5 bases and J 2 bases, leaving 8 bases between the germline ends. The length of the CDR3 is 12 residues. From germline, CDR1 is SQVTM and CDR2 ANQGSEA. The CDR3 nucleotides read TGCAGCGTTCACACAGACACAGATACGCAGTATTTT. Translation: CSVHTDTDTQYF.

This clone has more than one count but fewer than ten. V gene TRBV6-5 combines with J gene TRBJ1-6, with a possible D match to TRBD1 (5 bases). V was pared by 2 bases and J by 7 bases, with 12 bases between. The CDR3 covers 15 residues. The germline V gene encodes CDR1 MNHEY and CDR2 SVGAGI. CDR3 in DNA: TGTGCCAGCAGTTACGAGATCTCAGGGAATTCACCCCTCCACTTT. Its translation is CASSYEISGNSPLHF.

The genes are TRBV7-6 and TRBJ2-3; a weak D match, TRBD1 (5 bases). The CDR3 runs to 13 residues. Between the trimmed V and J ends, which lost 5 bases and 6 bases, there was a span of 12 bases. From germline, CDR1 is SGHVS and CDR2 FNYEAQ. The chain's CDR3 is CASSLPGLDTQYF. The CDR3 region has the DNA TGTGCCAGCAGCCTTCCAGGGTTGGATACGCAGTATTTT.

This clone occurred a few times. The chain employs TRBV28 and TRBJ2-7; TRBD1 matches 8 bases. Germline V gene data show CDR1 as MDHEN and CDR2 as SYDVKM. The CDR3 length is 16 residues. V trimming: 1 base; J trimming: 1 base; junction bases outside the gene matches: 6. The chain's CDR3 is CASSLLNRGESYEQYF. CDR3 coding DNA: TGTGCCAGCAGTTTATTGAACAGGGGGGAATCCTACGAGCAGTACTTC.

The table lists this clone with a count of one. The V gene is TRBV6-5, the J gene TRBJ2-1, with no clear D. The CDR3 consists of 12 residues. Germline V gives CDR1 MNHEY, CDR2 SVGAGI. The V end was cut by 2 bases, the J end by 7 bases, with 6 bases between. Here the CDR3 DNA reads TGTGCCAGCAGTTACCTCGGGAATGAGCAGTTCTTC. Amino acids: CASSYLGNEQFF.

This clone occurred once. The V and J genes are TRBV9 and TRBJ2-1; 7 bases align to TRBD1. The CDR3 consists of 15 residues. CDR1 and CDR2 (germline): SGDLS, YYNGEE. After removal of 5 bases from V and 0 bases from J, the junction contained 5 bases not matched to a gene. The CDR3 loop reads CASSEKGASYNEQFF. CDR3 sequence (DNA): TGTGCCAGCAGTGAAAAGGGGGCCTCCTACAATGAGCAGTTCTTC.

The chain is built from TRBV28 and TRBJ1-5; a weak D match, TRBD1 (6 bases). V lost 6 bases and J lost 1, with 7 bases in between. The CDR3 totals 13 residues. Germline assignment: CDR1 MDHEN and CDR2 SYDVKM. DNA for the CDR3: TGTGCCAGCAGCGACAGGAGCAATCAGCCCCAGCATTTT. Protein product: CASSDRSNQPQHF.

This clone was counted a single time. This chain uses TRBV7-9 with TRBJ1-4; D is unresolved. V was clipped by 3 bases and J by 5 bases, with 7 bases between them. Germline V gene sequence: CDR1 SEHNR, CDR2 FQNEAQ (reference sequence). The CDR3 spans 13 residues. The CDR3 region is CASSFRQNEKLFF. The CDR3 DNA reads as TGTGCCAGCAGCTTCCGACAAAATGAAAAACTGTTTTTT.

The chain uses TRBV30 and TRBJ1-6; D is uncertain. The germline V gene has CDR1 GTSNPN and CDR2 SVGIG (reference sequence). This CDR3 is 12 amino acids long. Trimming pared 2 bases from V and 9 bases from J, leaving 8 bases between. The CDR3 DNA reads TGTGCCTGGAGTACAATGATTTCACCCCTCCACTTT. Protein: CAWSTMISPLHF.

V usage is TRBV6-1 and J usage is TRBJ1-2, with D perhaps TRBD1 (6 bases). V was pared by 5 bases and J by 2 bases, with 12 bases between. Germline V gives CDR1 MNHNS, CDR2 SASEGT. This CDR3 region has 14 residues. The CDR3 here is CASSQGSTNYGYTF. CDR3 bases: TGTGCCAGCAGTCAGGGGAGTACGAACTATGGCTACACCTTC.